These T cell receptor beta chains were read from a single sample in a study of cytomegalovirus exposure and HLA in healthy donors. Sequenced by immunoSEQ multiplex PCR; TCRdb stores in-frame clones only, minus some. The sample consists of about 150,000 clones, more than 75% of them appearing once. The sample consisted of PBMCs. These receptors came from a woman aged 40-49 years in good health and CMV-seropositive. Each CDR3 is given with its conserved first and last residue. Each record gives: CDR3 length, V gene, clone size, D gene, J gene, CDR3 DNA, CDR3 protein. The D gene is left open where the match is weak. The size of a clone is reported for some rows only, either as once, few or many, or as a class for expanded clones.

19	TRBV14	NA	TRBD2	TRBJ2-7	TGTGCCAGCAGCCAAGATACCCGACTAGCGGCGCAGCTCTCCTACGAGCAGTACTTC	CASSQDTRLAAQLSYEQYF
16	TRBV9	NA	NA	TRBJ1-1	TGTGCCAGCAGCGTAGTCCCGACAGCTATGAACACTGAAGCTTTCTTT	CASSVVPTAMNTEAFF
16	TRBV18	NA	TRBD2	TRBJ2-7	TGTGCCAGCTCACCGGGACTAGCGGGGAACTCCTACGAGCAGTACTTC	CASSPGLAGNSYEQYF
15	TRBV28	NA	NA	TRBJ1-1	TGTGCCAGCAGTACCGCGGCCCTCATGAACGCTGAAGCTTTCTTT	CASSTAALMNAEAFF
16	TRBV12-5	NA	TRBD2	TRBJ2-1	TGTGCTAGTGGTTCCGGAAATAGCGGGCTAAGGAATGAGCAGTTCTTC	CASGSGNSGLRNEQFF
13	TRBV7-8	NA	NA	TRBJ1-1	TGTGCCAGCAGCCTTCCCCAGCGGGCTGAAGCTTTCTTT	CASSLPQRAEAFF
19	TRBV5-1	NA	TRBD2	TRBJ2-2	TGCGCCAGCAGCTTTGACAGGACTAGCGGAAAAGCGAACACCGGGGAGCTGTTTTTT	CASSFDRTSGKANTGELFF
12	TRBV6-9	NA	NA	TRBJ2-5	TGTGCCGTCGGAGCAGGGAAAGAGACCCAGTACTTC	CAVGAGKETQYF
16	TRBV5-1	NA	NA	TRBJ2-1	TGCGCCAGCAGCCCGGGCGGGCTAGTTCTGCTGAATGAGCAGTTCTTC	CASSPGGLVLLNEQFF
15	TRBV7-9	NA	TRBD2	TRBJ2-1	TGTGCCAGCAGCACATCTAGCGGGATTAATAATGAGCAGTTCTTC	CASSTSSGINNEQFF
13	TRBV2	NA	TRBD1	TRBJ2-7	TGTGCCAGCAGTGAGTTAGGGGGCCGCGAGCAGTACTTC	CASSELGGREQYF
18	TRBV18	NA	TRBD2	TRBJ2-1	TGTGCCAGCTCACCACGGCTAGCGGGAGGGCCAGGGGACAATGAGCAGTTCTTC	CASSPRLAGGPGDNEQFF
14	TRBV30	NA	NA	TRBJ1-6	TGTGCCTGGAGTAGGCGGGGGGGAGGGTCACCCCTCCACTTT	CAWSRRGGGSPLHF
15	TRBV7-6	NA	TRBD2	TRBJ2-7	TGTGCCAGCAGCTTAAGCGGGGGAAGCTCCTACGAGCAGTACTTC	CASSLSGGSSYEQYF
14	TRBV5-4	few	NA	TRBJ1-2	TGTGCCAGCAGCTTGGCCTTGAGTAACTATGGCTACACCTTC	CASSLALSNYGYTF
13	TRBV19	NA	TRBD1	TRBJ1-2	TGTGCCAGTAGCGTCCGACAGGGCGGCGGCTACACCTTC	CASSVRQGGGYTF
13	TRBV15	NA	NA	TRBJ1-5	TGTGCCACCAGCTCAGCGTTTAATCAGCCCCAGCATTTT	CATSSAFNQPQHF
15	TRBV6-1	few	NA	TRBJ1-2	TGTGCCAGCAGTTCAAGGACAAGGTCGGACTATGGCTACACCTTC	CASSSRTRSDYGYTF
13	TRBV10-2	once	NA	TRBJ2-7	TGCGCCAGCGGGCCCCAGCGGCACTACGAGCAGTACTTC	CASGPQRHYEQYF
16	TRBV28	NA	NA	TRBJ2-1	TGTGCCAGCAGTTTGGAGGGAGGACTCTCCTACAATGAGCAGTTCTTC	CASSLEGGLSYNEQFF
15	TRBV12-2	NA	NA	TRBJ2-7	TGTGCAAGTCGCTTCCGAGGGGGGACTAAACCGTGGCAGTACTTC	CASRFRGGTKPWQYF
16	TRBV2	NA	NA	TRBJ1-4	TGTGCCAGCAGGACCGGGGATGGGGGGGCCGGTGAAAAACTGTTTTTT	CASRTGDGGAGEKLFF
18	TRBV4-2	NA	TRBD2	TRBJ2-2	TGTGCCAGCAGCCAAGATTACGCGGGAGGGATTTACACCGGGGAGCTGTTTTTT	CASSQDYAGGIYTGELFF
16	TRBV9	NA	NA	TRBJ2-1	TGTGCCAGCAGCCCCGGGGGTGGAGGGTTTTACAATGAGCAGTTCTTC	CASSPGGGGFYNEQFF
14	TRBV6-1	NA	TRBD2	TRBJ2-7	TGTGCCAGCAGTTTAGCGGGGGGGACCTACGAGCAGTACTTC	CASSLAGGTYEQYF
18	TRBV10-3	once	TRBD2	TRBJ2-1	TGTGCCATCAGCGTGAGTTTCTCAGGACTAGCGGAGGATGATGAGCAGTTCTTC	CAISVSFSGLAEDDEQFF
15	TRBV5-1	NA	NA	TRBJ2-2	TGCGCCAGCAGCTTGGATGTGCGGGTTACCGGGGAGCTGTTTTTT	CASSLDVRVTGELFF
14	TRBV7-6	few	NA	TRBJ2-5	TGTGCCAGCAGCAAAACGGGGGGCGGAGAGACCCAGTACTTC	CASSKTGGGETQYF
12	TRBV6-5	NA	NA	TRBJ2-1	TGTGCCAGCAGTTCACCTTCCCGGGAGCAGTTCTTC	CASSSPSREQFF
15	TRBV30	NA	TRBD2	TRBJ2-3	TGTGCCTGGAGTGAGAGCGGGGCCCCCACAGATACGCAGTATTTT	CAWSESGAPTDTQYF
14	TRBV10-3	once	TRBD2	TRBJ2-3	TGTGCCATCAAAACTAGCGGGGGCGGAGATACGCAGTATTTT	CAIKTSGGGDTQYF
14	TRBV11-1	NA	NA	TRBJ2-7	TGTGCCAGCAGCTTACAACAGGGACCCTACGAGCAGTACTTC	CASSLQQGPYEQYF
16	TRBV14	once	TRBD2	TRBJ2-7	TGTGCCAGCAGCTCCGCGACTGCGGGAGGGAATCACGAGCAGTACTTC	CASSSATAGGNHEQYF
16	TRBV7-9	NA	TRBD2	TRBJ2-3	TGTGCCAGCAGCCCCTGGACTAGCGGGCAAACAGATACGCAGTATTTT	CASSPWTSGQTDTQYF
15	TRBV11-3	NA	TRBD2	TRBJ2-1	TGTGCCAGCAGCTTAGTAGGTGGGACTACCTATGAGCAGTTCTTC	CASSLVGGTTYEQFF
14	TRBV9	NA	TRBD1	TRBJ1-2	TGTGCCAGCAGCGCCGTGGGGACAGGGAACGGCTACACCTTC	CASSAVGTGNGYTF
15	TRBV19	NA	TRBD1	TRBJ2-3	TGTGCCAGTAGTATAGGACAGGGCTATACAGATACGCAGTATTTT	CASSIGQGYTDTQYF
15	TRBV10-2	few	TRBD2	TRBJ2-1	TGCGCCAGCAGTCTACCGGGACTAGCGGTCAATGAGCAGTTCTTC	CASSLPGLAVNEQFF
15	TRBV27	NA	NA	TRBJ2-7	TGTGCCAGCAGTCACCTCGGGGAATGGTCCTACGAGCAGTACTTC	CASSHLGEWSYEQYF
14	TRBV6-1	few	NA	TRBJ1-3	TGTGCCAGCATCTTCCGGGACACTGGAAACACCATATATTTT	CASIFRDTGNTIYF
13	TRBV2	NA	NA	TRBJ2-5	TGTGCCAGCAGGATACAGGGAGCCGAGACCCAGTACTTC	CASRIQGAETQYF
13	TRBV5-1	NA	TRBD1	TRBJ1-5	TGCGCCAGCAGCTTACAGGGGAATCAGCCCCAGCATTTT	CASSLQGNQPQHF
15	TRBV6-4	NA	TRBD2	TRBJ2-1	TGTGCCAGCAGTGACTGGCTAGCGGGAGTTGGGGAGCAGTTCTTC	CASSDWLAGVGEQFF
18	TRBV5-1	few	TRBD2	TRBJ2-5	TGCGCCAGCAGCCACCCGTCGCGGGAGCGGGAACATCAAGAGACCCAGTACTTC	CASSHPSREREHQETQYF
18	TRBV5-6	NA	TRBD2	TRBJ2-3	TGTGCCAGCAGCTTCCGTCTAGCGGGAGGGCGTATCACAGATACGCAGTATTTT	CASSFRLAGGRITDTQYF
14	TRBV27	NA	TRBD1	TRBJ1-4	TGTGCCAGCAGGCGGACAGGGGGAAGTGAAAAACTGTTTTTT	CASRRTGGSEKLFF
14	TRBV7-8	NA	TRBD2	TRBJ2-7	TGTGCCAGCAGCTCCGGGACTAGCACAACAAAGCAGTACTTC	CASSSGTSTTKQYF
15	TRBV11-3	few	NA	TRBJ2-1	TGTGCCAGCAGCTCGGGTGGGACAAGATACAATGAGCAGTTCTTC	CASSSGGTRYNEQFF
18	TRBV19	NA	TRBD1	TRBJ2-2	TGTGCCAGTAGTAAATCTGGGACAGGGGTCTTTTACACCGGGGAGCTGTTTTTT	CASSKSGTGVFYTGELFF
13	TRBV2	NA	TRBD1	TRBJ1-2	TGTGCCAGCAGCGGGGGACAGGTGGCGGGCTACACCTTC	CASSGGQVAGYTF
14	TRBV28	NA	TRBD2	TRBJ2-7	TGTGCCAGCATCGACGCGGGGGGGGGCTACGAGCAGTACTTC	CASIDAGGGYEQYF
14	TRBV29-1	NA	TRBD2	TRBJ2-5	TGCAGCGTTGAGCTAGCGGGACCCCAAGAGACCCAGTACTTC	CSVELAGPQETQYF
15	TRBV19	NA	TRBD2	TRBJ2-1	TGTGCCAGTAGTATACTAGCGGGAGGTTTTGATGAGCAGTTCTTC	CASSILAGGFDEQFF